This TCR beta chain was recovered during a study of post-analysis software for immune sequencing data. Unique molecular identifiers were carried by the TCR beta cDNA libraries. TCRdb recomputed calls from the PCR reads with MiXCR, one row per CDR3 protein. The table has 740,000 or so distinct CDR3 sequences, about 53% seen once; the top ten hold approximately 4.3%. The CDR3 runs to 14 residues. Germline values: CDR1 SGHRS, CDR2 YFSETQ. V was cut by 1 base and J by 1 base, with 7 bases left in between. Concerning this clonotype itself: Its target is not known.

Findings and limits, study-wide: There was significantly lower normalized Chao1 diversity in multiple sclerosis patients than in controls. Under the F measure, samples that were prepared in one batch clustered strongly together. A few TRBV segments were significantly more frequent in patients than in controls. TRBV5-6, TRBV5-1 and TRBV20-1 were among these segments.

The chain employs TRBV5-1 and TRBJ2-3; the D gene is possibly TRBD2 (5 bases). The sequence was obtained from a girl aged 5-17 years with multiple sclerosis. The sample taken for sequencing was blood. This CDR3 is CASSLWGGTDTQYF. DNA of the CDR3: TGCGCCAGCAGCTTGTGGGGAGGCACAGATACGCAGTATTTT.